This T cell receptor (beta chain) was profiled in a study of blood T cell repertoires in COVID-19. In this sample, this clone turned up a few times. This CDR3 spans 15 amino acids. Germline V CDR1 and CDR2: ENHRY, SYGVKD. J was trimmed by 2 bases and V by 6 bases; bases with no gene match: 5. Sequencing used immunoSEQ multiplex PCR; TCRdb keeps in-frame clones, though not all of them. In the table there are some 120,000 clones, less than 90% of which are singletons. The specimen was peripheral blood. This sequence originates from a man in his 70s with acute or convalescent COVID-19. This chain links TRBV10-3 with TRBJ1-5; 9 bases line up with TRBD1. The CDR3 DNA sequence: TGTGCCATCAGCTCGGGACAGGGTGGCAATCAGCCCCAGCATTTT. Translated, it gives CAISSGQGGNQPQHF.